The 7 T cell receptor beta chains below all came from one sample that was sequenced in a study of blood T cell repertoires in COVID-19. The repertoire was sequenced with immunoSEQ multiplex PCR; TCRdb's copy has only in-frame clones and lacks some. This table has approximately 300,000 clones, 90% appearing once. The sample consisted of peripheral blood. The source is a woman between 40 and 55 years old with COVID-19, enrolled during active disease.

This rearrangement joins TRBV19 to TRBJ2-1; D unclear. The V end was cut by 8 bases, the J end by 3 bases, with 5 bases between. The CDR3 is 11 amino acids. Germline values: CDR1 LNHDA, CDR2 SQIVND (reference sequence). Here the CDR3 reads CASSVYNEQFF. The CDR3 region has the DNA TGTGCCAGTTCGGTCTACAATGAGCAGTTCTTC.

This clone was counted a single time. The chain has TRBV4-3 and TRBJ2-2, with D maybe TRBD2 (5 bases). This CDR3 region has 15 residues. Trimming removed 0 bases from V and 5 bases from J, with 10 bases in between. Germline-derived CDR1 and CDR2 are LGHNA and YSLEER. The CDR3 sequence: CASSQDRGSTGELFF. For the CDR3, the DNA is TGCGCCAGCAGCCAAGATCGGGGATCTACCGGGGAGCTGTTTTTT.

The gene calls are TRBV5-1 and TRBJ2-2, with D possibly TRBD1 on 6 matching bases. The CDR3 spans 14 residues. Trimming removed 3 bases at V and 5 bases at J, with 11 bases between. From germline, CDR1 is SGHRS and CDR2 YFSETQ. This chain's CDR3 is CASSSTQGTGELFF. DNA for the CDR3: TGCGCCAGCAGCTCGACCCAGGGGACCGGGGAGCTGTTTTTT. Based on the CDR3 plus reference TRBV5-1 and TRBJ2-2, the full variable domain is KAGVTQTPRYLIKTRGQQVTLSCSPISGHRSVSWYQQTPGQGLQFLFEYFSETQRNKGNFPGRFSGRQFSNSRSEMNVSTLELGDSALYLCASSSTQGTGELFFGEGSRLTVL.

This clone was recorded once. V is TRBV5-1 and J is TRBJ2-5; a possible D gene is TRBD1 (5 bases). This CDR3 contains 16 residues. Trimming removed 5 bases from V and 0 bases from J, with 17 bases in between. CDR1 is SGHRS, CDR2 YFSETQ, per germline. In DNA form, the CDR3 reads TGCGCCAGCAGGCAGGGAACCGATCCGTACCAAGAGACCCAGTACTTC. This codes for CASRQGTDPYQETQYF.

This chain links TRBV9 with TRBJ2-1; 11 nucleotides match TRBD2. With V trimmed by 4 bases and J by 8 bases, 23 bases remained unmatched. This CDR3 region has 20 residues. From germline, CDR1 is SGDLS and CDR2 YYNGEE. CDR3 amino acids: CASSPGGGPGVAGGLYEQFF. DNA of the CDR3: TGTGCCAGCAGCCCCGGGGGAGGGCCCGGGGTAGCGGGAGGGCTCTATGAGCAGTTCTTC.

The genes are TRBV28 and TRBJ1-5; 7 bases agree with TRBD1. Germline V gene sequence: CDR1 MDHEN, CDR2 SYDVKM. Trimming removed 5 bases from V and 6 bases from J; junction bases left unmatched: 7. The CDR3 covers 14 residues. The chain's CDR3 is CASSPRGQVQPQHF. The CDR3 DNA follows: TGTGCCAGCAGTCCCCGAGGACAGGTTCAGCCCCAGCATTTT.

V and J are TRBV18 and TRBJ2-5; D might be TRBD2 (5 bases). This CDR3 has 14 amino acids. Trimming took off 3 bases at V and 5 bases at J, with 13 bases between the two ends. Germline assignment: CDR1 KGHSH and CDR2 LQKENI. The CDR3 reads CASSPAGVRETQYF. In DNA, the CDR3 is TGTGCCAGCTCACCCGCCGGGGTGCGGGAGACCCAGTACTTC.